The 5 T cell receptor beta chains presented below share a single source sample, sequenced in a study of T cells in Graves' hyperthyroidism and ophthalmopathy. Amplified regions were TCR beta CDR3 sequences from RNA transcripts. Carried out on the TCR CDR3, a first-round RT-PCR used the HTBI primer set. TCRdb fed the multiplex PCR reads into MiXCR, producing one record per CDR3 protein. The repertoire holds about 520,000 distinct CDR3 sequences, with around a quarter as singletons. Input material: blood. These receptors originate from a woman in her thirties with Graves' ophthalmopathy.

This clonotype was seen repeatedly, ten times or more. The chain is built from TRBV10-3 and TRBJ2-7; the match to TRBD2 covers 9 bases. Per the germline V gene, CDR1 is ENHRY and CDR2 is SYGVKD. This CDR3 comprises 14 residues. The V gene end was trimmed by 6 bases and the J gene end by 6 bases; junction bases not matched to a gene: 9. The CDR3 DNA follows: TGTGCCATCAGCCCCGCGGGAGGGGGCGGCGAGCAGTACTTC. It is translated as CAISPAGGGGEQYF.

This clonotype was detected many times. V gene TRBV7-9 combines with J gene TRBJ2-7; D gene ambiguous. V lost 4 bases and J 0 bases, leaving 10 bases between the germline ends. Germline lookup yields CDR1 SEHNR and CDR2 FQNEAQ (reference sequence). The CDR3 sequence is 14 residues long. CDR3 loop: CASSSGPDSYEQYF. The CDR3 nucleotides read TGTGCCAGCAGCTCTGGGCCTGACTCCTACGAGCAGTACTTC. The variable domain in full, with the rest retrieved from reference TRBV7-9 and TRBJ2-7, is DTGVSQNPRHKITKRGQNVTFRCDPISEHNRLYWYRQTLGQGPEFLTYFQNEAQLEKSRLLSDRFSAERPKGSFSTLEIQRTEQGDSAMYLCASSSGPDSYEQYFGPGTRLTVT.

The CDR3 DNA reads as TGTGCCAGCAGTGCCGGTCCCGGCCCTAACTATGGCTACACCTTC. Translation: CASSAGPGPNYGYTF. The chain joins TRBV6-1 to TRBJ1-2; D is uncertain. This CDR3 contains 15 residues. Trimming took 4 bases from V and 0 from J, leaving 12 bases between them. The germline V gene encodes CDR1 MNHNS and CDR2 SASEGT.

The rearrangement joins TRBV6-5 to TRBJ2-5, with TRBD1 matching over 9 bases. The J segment lost 5 bases and the V segment lost 4 bases, leaving 5 bases of the junction unmatched. The CDR3 loop spans 14 amino acids. Germline CDR1 MNHEY, CDR2 SVGAGI. CDR3 region: CASSSTGGRETQYF. The CDR3, as DNA: TGTGCCAGCAGTTCAACAGGGGGCAGGGAGACCCAGTACTTC.

V gene TRBV2 combines with J gene TRBJ2-7, with 8 bases matching TRBD1. This CDR3 has 16 residues. V lost 4 bases and J lost 3; bases outside the gene matches: 11. Germline loops: CDR1 SNHLY, CDR2 FYNNEI. CDR3 DNA sequence: TGTGCCAGCAGTGTCGTCGAGGGACAGGTCGGCTACGAGCAGTACTTC. Its protein product is CASSVVEGQVGYEQYF.